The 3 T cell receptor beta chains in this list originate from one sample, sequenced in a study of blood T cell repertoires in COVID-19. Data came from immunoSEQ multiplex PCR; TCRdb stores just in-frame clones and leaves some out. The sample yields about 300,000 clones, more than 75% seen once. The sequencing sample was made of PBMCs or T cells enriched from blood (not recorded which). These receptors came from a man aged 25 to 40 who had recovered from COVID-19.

This CDR3 is CASSPRTGGNEKLFF. CDR3 sequence (DNA): TGTGCCAGCAGCCCTCGGACAGGAGGAAATGAAAAACTGTTTTTT. The chain uses TRBV7-8 and TRBJ1-4; TRBD1 agrees at 7 bases. Germline CDR1 SGHVS, CDR2 FQNEAQ. The CDR3 extends over 15 amino acids. V shed 5 bases, J shed 5 bases, and the junction held 8 bases outside the gene matches.

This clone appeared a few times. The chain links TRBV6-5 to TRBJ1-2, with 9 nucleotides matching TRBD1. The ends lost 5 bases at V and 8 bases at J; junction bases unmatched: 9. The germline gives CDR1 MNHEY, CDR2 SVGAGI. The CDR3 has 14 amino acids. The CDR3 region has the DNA TGTGCCAGCAGTCCTCGGACAGGGGAAATGGGCTACACCTTC. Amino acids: CASSPRTGEMGYTF.

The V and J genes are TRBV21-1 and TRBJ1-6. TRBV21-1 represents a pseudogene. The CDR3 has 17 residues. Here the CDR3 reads CASSTRDYWGYNSPLHF. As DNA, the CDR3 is TGTGCCAGCAGCACCCGGGATTATTGGGGTTATAATTCACCCCTCCACTTT.